This passage covers 8 T cell receptor beta chains from one sample sequenced in a study of T cell repertoires in cytomegalovirus infection. TCRdb itself ran the reads through MiXCR, one entry per CDR3 protein. Here the sample spans roughly 130,000 distinct CDR3 sequences, 7% to 10% being singletons. Sequencing was performed on PBMCs. These TCRs come from a human donor in good health (CMV status not recorded). Some clones in this sample may be carry-over from other donors' samples.

The sample holds many counts of this clonotype. This rearrangement joins TRBV7-2 to TRBJ2-1; no definite D call. The V gene's germline CDR1 is SGHTA and CDR2 FQGNSA. CDR3 size: 12 residues. V dropped 8 bases and J dropped 0 bases, with 5 bases sitting between them. In DNA, the CDR3 is TGTGCCAGCGAGCGCTCCTACAATGAGCAGTTCTTC. It is translated as CASERSYNEQFF.

This chain links TRBV29-1 with TRBJ2-7; the D gene is possibly TRBD1 (6 bases). V gave up 5 bases and J gave up 0 bases, with 20 bases separating them. This CDR3 contains 16 residues. Germline V gene sequence: CDR1 SQVTM, CDR2 ANQGSEA. This chain's CDR3 is CSVKGLRTATSYEQYF. CDR3 nucleotides: TGCAGCGTTAAAGGATTAAGGACAGCCACCTCCTACGAGCAGTACTTC.

There are a few counts of this clonotype. This chain connects TRBV11-2 to TRBJ1-1, with a tentative D call TRBD1 (5 bases). Germline CDR1 is SGHAT and CDR2 is FQNNGV. This CDR3 comprises 13 residues. Between the trimmed V and J ends, which lost 0 bases and 7 bases, there was a span of 9 bases. Here the CDR3 DNA reads TGTGCCAGCAGCTTAGATCTGACAGTTGAAGCTTTCTTT. Protein: CASSLDLTVEAFF.

This clonotype occurred many times. The chain uses TRBV6-1 and TRBJ1-4; 7 bases are a match to TRBD1. The CDR3 is made up of 17 amino acids. From germline, CDR1 is MNHNS and CDR2 SASEGT. V lost 0 bases and J lost 5; bases outside the gene matches: 9. CDR3 residues: CASSEATTGAINEKLFF. DNA for the CDR3: TGTGCCAGCAGTGAAGCCACTACAGGGGCCATCAATGAAAAACTGTTTTTT.

This clonotype was counted many times. The chain recombines TRBV2 with TRBJ2-2; no definite D call. The CDR3 loop spans 15 amino acids. CDR1 and CDR2 (germline): SNHLY, FYNNEI. Trimming removed 5 bases at V and 4 bases at J, with 14 bases between. The CDR3 spells CASSYLPEPTGELFF. CDR3 nucleotide sequence: TGTGCCAGCAGTTACCTACCGGAACCCACCGGGGAGCTGTTTTTT.

The chain combines TRBV29-1 with TRBJ2-1, with 10 positions matching TRBD2. V lost 7 bases, J lost 6 bases, and 9 bases stayed unmatched. This CDR3 contains 14 residues. CDR1 is SQVTM, CDR2 ANQGSEA, per germline. The CDR3: CSAGLAGASNEQFF. CDR3 sequence (DNA): TGCAGCGCTGGGCTAGCGGGGGCCTCCAATGAGCAGTTCTTC.

This clonotype was seen ten or more times. The J gene is TRBJ2-3, the V gene TRBV29-1; no clear D. V was pared by 7 bases and J by 6 bases, with 8 bases between. Germline lookup yields CDR1 SQVTM and CDR2 ANQGSEA. The CDR3 is made up of 10 amino acids. CDR3 amino acids: CSAGRDTQYF. CDR3 DNA: TGCAGCGCCGGTCGGGATACGCAGTATTTT.

This clonotype was seen many times. V and J are TRBV12-3 or TRBV12-4 and TRBJ2-1, with TRBD2 identical over 7 bases. This CDR3 contains 14 residues. The junction had 8 bases not matched to a gene; V was cut back by 10 bases and J by 2 bases. The CDR3 bases are TGTGCCACCGGGGGGAATCGACCCTACAATGAGCAGTTCTTC. Translating it yields CATGGNRPYNEQFF.